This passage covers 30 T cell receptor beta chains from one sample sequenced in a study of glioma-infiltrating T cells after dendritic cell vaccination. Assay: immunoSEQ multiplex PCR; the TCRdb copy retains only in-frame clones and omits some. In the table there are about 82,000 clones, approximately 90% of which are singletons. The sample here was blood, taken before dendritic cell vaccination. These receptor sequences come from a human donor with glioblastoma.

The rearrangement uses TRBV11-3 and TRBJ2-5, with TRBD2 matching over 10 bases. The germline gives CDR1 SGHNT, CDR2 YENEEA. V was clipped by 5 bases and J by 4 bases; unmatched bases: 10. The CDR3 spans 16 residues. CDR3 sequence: CASSRLGLAERETQYF. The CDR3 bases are TGTGCCAGCAGCCGTTTAGGACTAGCGGAACGAGAGACCCAGTACTTC.

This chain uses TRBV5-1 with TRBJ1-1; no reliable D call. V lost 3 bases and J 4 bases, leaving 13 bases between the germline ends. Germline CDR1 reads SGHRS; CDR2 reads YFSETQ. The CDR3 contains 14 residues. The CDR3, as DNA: TGCGCCAGCAGCTGGGCGGGAGCTGGCACTGAAGCTTTCTTT. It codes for CASSWAGAGTEAFF.

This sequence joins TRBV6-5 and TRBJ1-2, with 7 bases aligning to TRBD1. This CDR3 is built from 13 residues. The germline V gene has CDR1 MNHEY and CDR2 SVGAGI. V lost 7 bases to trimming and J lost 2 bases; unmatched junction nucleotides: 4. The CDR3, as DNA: TGTGCCAGCAATCAGGGGGGAAACTATGGCTACACCTTC. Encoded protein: CASNQGGNYGYTF.

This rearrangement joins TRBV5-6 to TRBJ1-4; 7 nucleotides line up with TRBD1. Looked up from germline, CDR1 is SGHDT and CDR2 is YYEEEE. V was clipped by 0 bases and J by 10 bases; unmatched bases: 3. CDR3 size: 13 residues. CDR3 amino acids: CASSLDQGGKLFF. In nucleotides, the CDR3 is TGTGCCAGCAGCTTGGATCAGGGGGGAAAACTGTTTTTT.

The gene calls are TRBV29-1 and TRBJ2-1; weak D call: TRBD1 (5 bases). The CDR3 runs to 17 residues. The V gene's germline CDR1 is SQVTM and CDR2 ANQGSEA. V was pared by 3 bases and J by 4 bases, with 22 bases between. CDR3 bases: TGCAGCGTTGATCCCTCAACCAGGGCACTGCTATACAATGAGCAGTTCTTC. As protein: CSVDPSTRALLYNEQFF.

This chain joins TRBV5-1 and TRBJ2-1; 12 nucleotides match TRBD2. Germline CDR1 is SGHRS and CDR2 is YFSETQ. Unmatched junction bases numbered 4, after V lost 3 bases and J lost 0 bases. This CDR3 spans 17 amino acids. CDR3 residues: CASSYGLAGSSYNEQFF. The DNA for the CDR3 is TGCGCCAGCAGCTATGGACTAGCGGGAAGCTCCTACAATGAGCAGTTCTTC. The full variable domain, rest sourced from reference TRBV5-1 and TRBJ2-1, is KAGVTQTPRYLIKTRGQQVTLSCSPISGHRSVSWYQQTPGQGLQFLFEYFSETQRNKGNFPGRFSGRQFSNSRSEMNVSTLELGDSALYLCASSYGLAGSSYNEQFFGPGTRLTVL.

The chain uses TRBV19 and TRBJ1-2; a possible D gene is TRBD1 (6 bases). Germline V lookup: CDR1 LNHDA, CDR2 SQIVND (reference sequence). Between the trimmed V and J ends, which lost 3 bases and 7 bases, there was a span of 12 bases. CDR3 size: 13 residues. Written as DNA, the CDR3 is TGTGCCAGTAGTATTGTACAGGGTGCTGGCTACACCTTC. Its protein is CASSIVQGAGYTF.

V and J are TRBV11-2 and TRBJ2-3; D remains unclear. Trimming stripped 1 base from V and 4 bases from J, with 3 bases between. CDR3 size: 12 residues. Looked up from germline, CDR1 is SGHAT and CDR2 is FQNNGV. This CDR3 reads CASSLAADTQYF. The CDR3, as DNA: TGTGCCAGCAGCTTAGCTGCAGATACGCAGTATTTT.

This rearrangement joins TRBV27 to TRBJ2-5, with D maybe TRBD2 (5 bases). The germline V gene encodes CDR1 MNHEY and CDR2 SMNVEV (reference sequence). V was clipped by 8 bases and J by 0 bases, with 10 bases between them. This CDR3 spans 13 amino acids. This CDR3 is CASGPGYQETQYF. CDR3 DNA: TGTGCCAGCGGTCCGGGGTACCAAGAGACCCAGTACTTC.

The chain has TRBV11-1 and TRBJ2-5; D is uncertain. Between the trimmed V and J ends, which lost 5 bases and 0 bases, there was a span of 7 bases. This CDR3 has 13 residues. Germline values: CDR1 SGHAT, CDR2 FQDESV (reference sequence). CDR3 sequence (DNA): TGTGCCAGCAGCCTGCAGTACCAAGAGACCCAGTACTTC. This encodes CASSLQYQETQYF.

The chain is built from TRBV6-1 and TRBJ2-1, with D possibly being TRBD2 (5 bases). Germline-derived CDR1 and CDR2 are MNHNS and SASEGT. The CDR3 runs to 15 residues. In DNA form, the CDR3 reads TGTGCTACCCGAGAGGCGGAGGACCCCTACAATGAGCAGTTCTTC. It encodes CATREAEDPYNEQFF.

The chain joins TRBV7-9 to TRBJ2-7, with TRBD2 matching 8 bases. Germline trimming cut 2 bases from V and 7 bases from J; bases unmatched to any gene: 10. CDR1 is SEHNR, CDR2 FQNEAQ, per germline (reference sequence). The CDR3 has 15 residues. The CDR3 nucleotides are TGTGCCAGCAGCTTAACGGCTAGCGGGTTGAAAGAGCAGTACTTC. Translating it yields CASSLTASGLKEQYF.

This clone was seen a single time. The CDR3 DNA sequence: TGTGCCAGTAGTATACAAGGGACTGGCGCTGAAGCTTTCTTT. It codes for CASSIQGTGAEAFF. The J gene is TRBJ1-1, the V gene TRBV19, with D possibly matching TRBD1 (5 bases). CDR1 LNHDA and CDR2 SQIVND come from the germline V gene (reference sequence). Trimming stripped 2 bases from V and 6 bases from J, with 13 bases between. This CDR3 has 14 amino acids.

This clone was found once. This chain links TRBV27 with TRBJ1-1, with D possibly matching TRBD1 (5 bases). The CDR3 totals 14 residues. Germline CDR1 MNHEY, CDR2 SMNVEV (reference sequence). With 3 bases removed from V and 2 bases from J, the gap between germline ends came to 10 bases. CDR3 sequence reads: CASSLVGANTEAFF. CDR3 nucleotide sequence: TGTGCCAGCAGTTTGGTTGGGGCTAACACTGAAGCTTTCTTT.

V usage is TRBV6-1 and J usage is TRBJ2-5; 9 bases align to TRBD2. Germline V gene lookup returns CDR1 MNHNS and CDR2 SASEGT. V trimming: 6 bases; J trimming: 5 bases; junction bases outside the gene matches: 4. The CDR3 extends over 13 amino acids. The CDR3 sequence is CASRAGGDETQYF. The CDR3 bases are TGTGCCAGCAGAGCGGGAGGTGATGAGACCCAGTACTTC.

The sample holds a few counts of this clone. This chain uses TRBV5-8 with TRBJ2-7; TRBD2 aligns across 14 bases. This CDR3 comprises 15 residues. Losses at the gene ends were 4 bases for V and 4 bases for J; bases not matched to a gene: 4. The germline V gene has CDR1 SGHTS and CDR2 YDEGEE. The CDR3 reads CASSQGLAGAYEQYF. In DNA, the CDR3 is TGTGCCAGCAGCCAGGGACTAGCGGGGGCATACGAGCAGTACTTC.

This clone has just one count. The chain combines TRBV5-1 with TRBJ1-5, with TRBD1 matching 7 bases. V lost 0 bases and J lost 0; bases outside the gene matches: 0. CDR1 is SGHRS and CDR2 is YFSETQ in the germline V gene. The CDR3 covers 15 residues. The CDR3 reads CASSLEGASNQPQHF. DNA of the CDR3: TGCGCCAGCAGCTTGGAGGGGGCTAGCAATCAGCCCCAGCATTTT.

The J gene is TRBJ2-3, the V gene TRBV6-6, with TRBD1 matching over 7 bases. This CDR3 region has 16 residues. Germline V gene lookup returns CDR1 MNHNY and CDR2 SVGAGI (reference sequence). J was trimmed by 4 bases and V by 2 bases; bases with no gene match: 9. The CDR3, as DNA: TGTGCCAGCAGTTACGCAAGGGGGCCTCCTCCAGATACGCAGTATTTT. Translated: CASSYARGPPPDTQYF.

DNA of the CDR3: TGCGCCAGCAGCTTGGTGGCAGGGGGCACCGGGGAGCTGTTTTTT. This gives the protein CASSLVAGGTGELFF. The chain carries TRBV5-1 and TRBJ2-2, with 7 bases matching TRBD1. This CDR3 spans 15 amino acids. V was pared by 0 bases and J by 4 bases, with 3 bases of the junction left unmatched. From germline, CDR1 is SGHRS and CDR2 YFSETQ.

CDR3 region: CARGLVLDHYEQYF. CDR3 nucleotide sequence: TGTGCCCGCGGCCTGGTCCTCGATCATTACGAGCAGTACTTC. The chain couples TRBV11-3 to TRBJ2-7; D gene unclear. V was trimmed by 11 bases and J by 4 bases, leaving 21 bases between them. The CDR3 is made up of 14 amino acids. CDR1 is SGHNT and CDR2 is YENEEA in the germline V gene.

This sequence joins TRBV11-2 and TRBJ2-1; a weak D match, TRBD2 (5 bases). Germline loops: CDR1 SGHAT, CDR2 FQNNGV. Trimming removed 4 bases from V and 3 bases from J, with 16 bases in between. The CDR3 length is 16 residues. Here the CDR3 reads CASSSFEGVNYNEQFF. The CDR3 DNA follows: TGTGCCAGCAGCTCTTTTGAGGGAGTGAACTACAATGAGCAGTTCTTC.

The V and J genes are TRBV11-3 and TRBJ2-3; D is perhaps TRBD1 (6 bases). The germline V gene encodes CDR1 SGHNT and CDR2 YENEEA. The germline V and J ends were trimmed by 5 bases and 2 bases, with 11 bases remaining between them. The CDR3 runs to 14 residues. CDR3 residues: CASSQDRLTDTQYF. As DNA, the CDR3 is TGTGCCAGCAGCCAGGACAGACTCACAGATACGCAGTATTTT.

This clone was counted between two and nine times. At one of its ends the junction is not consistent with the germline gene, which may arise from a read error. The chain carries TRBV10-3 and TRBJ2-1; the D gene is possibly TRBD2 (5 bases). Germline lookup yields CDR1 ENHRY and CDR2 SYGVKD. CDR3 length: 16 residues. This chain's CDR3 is CASSPSAGLGFNEQFF. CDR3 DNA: TGTGCCAGCAGTCCATCTGCCGGACTTGGGTTCAATGAGCAGTTCTTC.

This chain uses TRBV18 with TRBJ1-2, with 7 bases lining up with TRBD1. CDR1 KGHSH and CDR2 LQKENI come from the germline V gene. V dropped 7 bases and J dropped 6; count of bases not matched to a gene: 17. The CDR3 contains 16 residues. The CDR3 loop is CASCIIPWDRNDGYTF. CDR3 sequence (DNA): TGTGCCAGCTGCATTATCCCTTGGGACAGAAACGATGGCTACACCTTC.

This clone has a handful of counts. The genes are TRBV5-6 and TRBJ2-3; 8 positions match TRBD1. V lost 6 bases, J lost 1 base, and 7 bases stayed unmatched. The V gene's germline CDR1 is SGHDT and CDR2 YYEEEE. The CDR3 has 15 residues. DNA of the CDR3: TGTGCCAGCAACAATCAGGGGGCCGGCACAGATACGCAGTATTTT. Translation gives CASNNQGAGTDTQYF.

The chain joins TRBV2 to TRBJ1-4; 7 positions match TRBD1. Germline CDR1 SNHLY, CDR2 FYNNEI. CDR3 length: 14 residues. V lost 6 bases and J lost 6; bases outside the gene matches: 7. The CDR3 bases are TGTGCCAGCAGGGGACAGCTCTCGCATGAAAAACTGTTTTTT. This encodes CASRGQLSHEKLFF.

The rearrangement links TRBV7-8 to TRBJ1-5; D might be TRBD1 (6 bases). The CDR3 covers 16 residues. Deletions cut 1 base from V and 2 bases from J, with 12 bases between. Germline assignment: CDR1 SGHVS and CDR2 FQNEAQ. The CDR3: CASSLVAGVGNQPQHF. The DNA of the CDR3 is TGTGCCAGCAGCTTAGTTGCAGGGGTCGGCAATCAGCCCCAGCATTTT. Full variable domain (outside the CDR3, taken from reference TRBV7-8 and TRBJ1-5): GAGVSQSPRYKVAKRGQDVALRCDPISGHVSLFWYQQALGQGPEFLTYFQNEAQLDKSGLPSDRFFAERPEGSVSTLKIQRTQQEDSAVYLCASSLVAGVGNQPQHFGDGTRLSIL.

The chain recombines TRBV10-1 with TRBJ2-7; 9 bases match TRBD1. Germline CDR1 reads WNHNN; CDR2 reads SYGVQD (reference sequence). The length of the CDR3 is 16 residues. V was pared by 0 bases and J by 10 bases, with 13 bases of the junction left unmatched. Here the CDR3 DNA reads TGCGCCAGCAGTGAGTCTTCGGGACAGGGCCTCAGGGGACAGTACTTC. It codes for CASSESSGQGLRGQYF.

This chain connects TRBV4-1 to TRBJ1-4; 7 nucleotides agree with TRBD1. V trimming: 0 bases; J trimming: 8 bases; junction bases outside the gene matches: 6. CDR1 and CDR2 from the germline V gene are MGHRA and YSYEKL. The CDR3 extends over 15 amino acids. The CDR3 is CASSQEGGFHEKLFF. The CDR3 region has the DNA TGCGCCAGCAGCCAAGAAGGGGGCTTTCACGAAAAACTGTTTTTT.

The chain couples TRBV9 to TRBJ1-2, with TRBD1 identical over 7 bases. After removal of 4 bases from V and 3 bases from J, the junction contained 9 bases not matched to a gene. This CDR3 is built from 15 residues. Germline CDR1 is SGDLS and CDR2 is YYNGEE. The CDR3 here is CASSPRQGAYYGYTF. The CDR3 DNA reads TGTGCCAGCAGCCCTCGACAGGGCGCCTACTATGGCTACACCTTC.